A single sample is the source of the 3 T cell receptor beta chains below, sequenced in a study of blood T cell repertoires in COVID-19. Profiled with immunoSEQ multiplex PCR; TCRdb holds only in-frame clones, not every one. In the table there are 200,000 to 250,000 clones, approximately 82% of which are singletons. The specimen was peripheral blood. These receptors were taken from a woman aged 18-29 years with acute or convalescent COVID-19.

V and J are TRBV11-2 and TRBJ2-7; perhaps TRBD2 as D (6 bases). V was cut by 8 bases and J by 5 bases, with 19 bases left in between. This CDR3 spans 14 amino acids. Germline V CDR1 and CDR2: SGHAT, FQNNGV. CDR3 region: CASRPYGGTHEQYF. DNA for the CDR3: TGTGCCAGCCGCCCTTATGGGGGGACCCACGAGCAGTACTTC.

This chain connects TRBV4-2 to TRBJ2-7, with D unclear. V was clipped by 1 base and J by 2 bases, with 9 bases between them. The CDR3 has 14 residues. The germline V gene encodes CDR1 LGHNA and CDR2 YNFKEQ. The CDR3 nucleotides read TGTGCCAGCAGCCAAGCGTCGCTAACCTACGAGCAGTACTTC. Translation: CASSQASLTYEQYF.

The chain is built from TRBV3-1 (or the pseudogene TRBV3-2) and TRBJ1-5; unclear D gene. V gave up 3 bases and J gave up 0 bases, with 6 bases separating them. This CDR3 region has 14 residues. The germline CDR1 and CDR2 sequences are LGHDT and YNNKEL (reference sequence). The CDR3 DNA is TGTGCCAGCAGCCAGTCCGGTAGCAATCAGCCCCAGCATTTT. This translates into CASSQSGSNQPQHF.